The clone carrying this T cell receptor (beta chain) was seen once. Its specificity is unknown. This sample is part of a study of blood T cells in healthy people across ages. Study results and caveats: Not knowing donor CMV status may have confounded expanded clonotype changes.

Combining a sample-barcoded 5' primer with a J-beta primer mix, a second PCR ran for 7 to 11 cycles. A single record per CDR3 protein comes from TCRdb applying MiXCR to the 5' RACE reads. The sample holds approximately 820,000 distinct CDR3 sequences; 40% to 50% are singletons and the top ten take approximately 19%. This clonotype was sampled from a man aged 60-69 years in good health. The sample consisted of blood.

CDR3 DNA: TGTGCCAGCAGCCCCAGAGCAGGGGATCAGCCCCAGCATTTT. Protein sequence: CASSPRAGDQPQHF. The rearrangement links TRBV7-2 to TRBJ1-5; perhaps TRBD1 as D (6 bases). This CDR3 region has 14 residues. Germline V lookup: CDR1 SGHTA, CDR2 FQGNSA. The ends were cut back, 5 bases at V and 5 bases at J, with 13 bases in the middle.